This TCR beta chain was observed in a study of shared clonotypes between healthy human individuals. The repertoire was sequenced with immunoSEQ multiplex PCR; TCRdb's copy has only in-frame clones and lacks some. The sample yields over 700,000 clones, about two thirds seen once. CDR3 length: 15 amino acids. Looked up from germline, CDR1 is MNHNS and CDR2 is SASEGT. J was trimmed by 4 bases and V by 4 bases; bases with no gene match: 4. V usage is TRBV6-1 and J usage is TRBJ2-3; TRBD2 aligns across 11 bases. The receptor was isolated from a woman in her 30s in good health. Material for sequencing was memory CD4+ T cells sorted from blood. Noted subset: CD45RA-negative fraction. The CDR3 nucleotides read TGTGCCAGCAGTGGACTAGCGGGGAGGTCAGATACGCAGTATTTT. Its translation: CASSGLAGRSDTQYF.